The 7 T cell receptor beta chains given below trace back to one sample, sequenced in a study of blood T cells in healthy people across ages (dated by TCRdb to 2013 to 2016). The method was 5' RACE. Sequenced on an Illumina HiSeq 2500. A second PCR of roughly 7 to 12 cycles was performed with a sample-barcoded 5' primer and a J-beta primer mix. In-frame beta chains were kept once TCRdb had trimmed the public reads at Q25 with fastp and called clones with MiXCR. A single entry per CDR3 protein holds the most common genes and DNA from its merged rows. The table for this sample lists around 690,000 distinct CDR3 sequences; 58% of them were counted only once. Clones ranked in the top ten supply 30% to 45% of the sample. Sequences were obtained from blood. These receptors were taken from a man in his fifties or sixties in good health.

This clonotype was counted only a few times. The V call is TRBV12-3 or TRBV12-4, the J call TRBJ1-1; tentative D call: TRBD1 (6 bases). The CDR3 runs to 14 residues. Trimming cost V 3 bases and J 3 bases, with 11 bases left between them. CDR3: CASSLTGTDTEAFF. The CDR3 DNA reads as TGTGCCAGCAGTTTGACAGGTACGGACACTGAAGCTTTCTTT.

The chain combines TRBV11-2 with TRBJ1-5; TRBD1 might be the D (6 bases). The germline CDR1 and CDR2 sequences are SGHAT and FQNNGV. This CDR3 contains 15 residues. V was trimmed by 5 bases and J by 0 bases, leaving 11 bases between them. The CDR3 region has the DNA TGTGCCAGCAGCCAACAGGGCTATAGCAATCAGCCCCAGCATTTT. This sequence encodes CASSQQGYSNQPQHF.

The chain has TRBV7-9 and TRBJ2-3, with 10 positions matching TRBD1. Unmatched junction bases numbered 4, after V lost 0 bases and J lost 10 bases. The length of the CDR3 is 14 residues. CDR1 and CDR2 from the germline V gene are SEHNR and FQNEAQ (reference sequence). The CDR3 loop reads CASSLAGTGESQYF. The DNA of the CDR3 is TGTGCCAGCAGCTTAGCAGGGACAGGGGAGTCGCAGTATTTT. The full variable domain, rest sourced from reference TRBV7-9 and TRBJ2-3, is DTGVSQNPRHKITKRGQNVTFRCDPISEHNRLYWYRQTLGQGPEFLTYFQNEAQLEKSRLLSDRFSAERPKGSFSTLEIQRTEQGDSAMYLCASSLAGTGESQYFGPGTRLTVL.

In this sample, this clonotype turned up a few times. The chain employs TRBV6-2 or TRBV6-3 and TRBJ1-5; tentatively, D is TRBD1 (6 bases). V dropped 0 bases and J dropped 5 bases, with 8 bases sitting between them. CDR3 length: 14 residues. Germline-derived CDR1 and CDR2 are MNHEY and SVGEGT. The CDR3 DNA is TGTGCCAGCAGTTACTCGTCAGGGGATCAGCCCCAGCATTTT. Protein product: CASSYSSGDQPQHF.

This clonotype has more than one count but fewer than ten. V and J are TRBV10-3 and TRBJ1-2, with D maybe TRBD1 (5 bases). CDR1 ENHRY and CDR2 SYGVKD come from the germline V gene. The CDR3 runs to 13 residues. The V end was cut by 4 bases, the J end by 4 bases, with 10 bases between. CDR3 DNA: TGTGCCATCAGTGGCGGGGGGTCCTATGGCTACACCTTC. Its translation: CAISGGGSYGYTF.

The V and J genes are TRBV4-1 and TRBJ2-7; 13 bases are shared with TRBD2. CDR3 length: 16 residues. The germline gives CDR1 MGHRA, CDR2 YSYEKL. Unmatched junction bases numbered 9, after V lost 3 bases and J lost 7 bases. Here the CDR3 reads CASSQEGTSGAKEQYF. The CDR3, as DNA: TGCGCCAGCAGCCAGGAAGGGACTAGCGGGGCGAAGGAGCAGTACTTC.

This clonotype was seen a handful of times. The J gene is TRBJ1-1, the V gene TRBV6-1; the D gene is possibly TRBD1 (6 bases). The CDR3 covers 14 residues. Trimming pared 5 bases from V and 0 bases from J, leaving 10 bases between. CDR1 MNHNS and CDR2 SASEGT come from the germline V gene. CDR3 sequence: CASSRTGLNTEAFF. CDR3 in DNA: TGTGCCAGCAGTAGAACAGGGTTGAACACTGAAGCTTTCTTT.